A single sample is the source of the 26 T cell receptor beta chains below, sequenced in a study of identical twins. TCRdb used MiXCR to reprocess the 5' RACE reads, holding one entry per CDR3 protein. The sample includes under 800,000 distinct CDR3 sequences, roughly 20% seen only once; the top ten take more than 4%. The sample also formed part of further work on T cells expressing NK-cell markers.

The sample comprised PBMCs. These receptors all come from a woman aged 18-30 years in good health.

The chain joins TRBV20-1 to TRBJ1-6; the D gene is possibly TRBD1 (6 bases). Germline V gene sequence: CDR1 DFQATT, CDR2 SNEGSKA (reference sequence). Trimming stripped 6 bases from V and 8 bases from J, with 17 bases between. This CDR3 has 14 residues. CDR3: CSAKEQGLDSPLHF. CDR3 sequence (DNA): TGCAGTGCAAAAGAACAGGGTCTGGATTCACCCCTCCACTTT.

This clonotype has more than one count but fewer than ten. The CDR3 DNA reads as TGTGCCAGCAGCGTAGTGGGAGGACAGGCATGGATGGGCAATCAGCCCCAGCATTTT. It is translated as CASSVVGGQAWMGNQPQHF. The J gene is TRBJ1-5, the V gene TRBV9; TRBD1 agrees at 7 bases. The germline V gene has CDR1 SGDLS and CDR2 YYNGEE. CDR3 size: 19 residues. J gave up 2 bases and V 0 bases, and 14 bases lay outside the gene matches.

This clonotype has only a few counts. J is TRBJ2-2 and V is TRBV15; TRBD1 matches 8 bases. This CDR3 contains 16 residues. Germline assignment: CDR1 LNHNV and CDR2 YYDKDF (reference sequence). The V gene end was trimmed by 0 bases and the J gene end by 5 bases; junction bases not matched to a gene: 5. The CDR3 coding sequence is TGTGCCACCAGCAGAGATGACAGGGGAGGTACCGGGGAGCTGTTTTTT. Translated: CATSRDDRGGTGELFF.

The V and J genes are TRBV12-3 or TRBV12-4 and TRBJ2-7, with D maybe TRBD2 (6 bases). The CDR3 totals 12 residues. Trimming stripped 3 bases from V and 5 bases from J, with 8 bases between. The CDR3 nucleotides read TGTGCCAGCAGTTTCGGGAGTCACGAGCAGTACTTC. Protein product: CASSFGSHEQYF.

This clonotype showed up just a few times. The J gene is TRBJ2-2, the V gene TRBV13, with 12 nucleotides matching TRBD2. V dropped 6 bases and J dropped 10; count of bases not matched to a gene: 6. The CDR3 is 14 residues long. From germline, CDR1 is PRHDT and CDR2 FYEKMQ (reference sequence). CDR3 region: CASRIGLAGSELFF. CDR3 nucleotide sequence: TGTGCCAGCAGAATCGGACTAGCGGGATCGGAGCTGTTTTTT.

The chain recombines TRBV21-1 with TRBJ2-3; the tabulated D call, TRBD2, remains unverified against the DNA. TRBV21-1 is assigned pseudogene status. This CDR3 is built from 18 residues. CDR3 bases: TGTGCCAGCAGCAAAGCTGAGACTAGCGGAGTCTTATGGGATACGCAGTATTTT. Its protein is CASSKAETSGVLWDTQYF.

The chain is built from TRBV30 and TRBJ2-1; D gene uncertain. V was clipped by 0 bases and J by 7 bases, with 10 bases between them. Per germline, CDR1 GTSNPN and CDR2 SVGIG (reference sequence). The CDR3 sequence is 13 residues long. The CDR3 nucleotides are TGTGCCTGGAGTGTATTTAGGTGGAATGAGCAGTTCTTC. Amino acids: CAWSVFRWNEQFF.

The chain uses TRBV11-1 and TRBJ2-2; 7 positions agree with TRBD1. The CDR3 totals 18 residues. V was pared by 6 bases and J by 5 bases, with 18 bases of the junction left unmatched. CDR1 is SGHAT, CDR2 FQDESV, per germline (reference sequence). CDR3 bases: TGTGCCAGCAGGGCCAGGGACAGCCCAAAGGGACCTACCGGGGAGCTGTTTTTT. This sequence encodes CASRARDSPKGPTGELFF.

This clonotype was counted a few times. The chain couples TRBV15 to TRBJ2-2; TRBD2 might be the D (6 bases). In germline, CDR1 is LNHNV, CDR2 YYDKDF (reference sequence). The CDR3 consists of 14 residues. V shed 8 bases and J shed 3 bases, with 13 bases lying between them. Here the CDR3 DNA reads TGTGCCACCGGTTGGAGGGTTCACACCGGGGAGCTGTTTTTT. It encodes CATGWRVHTGELFF.

V usage is TRBV25-1 and J usage is TRBJ2-3; 7 nucleotides match TRBD2. The CDR3 contains 16 residues. Germline lookup yields CDR1 MGHDK and CDR2 SYGVNS. The V and J ends lost 8 bases and 3 bases, in that order; junction bases with no gene match: 14. This chain's CDR3 is CASQVSRREMTDTQYF. The CDR3 bases are TGTGCCAGCCAAGTATCTCGGCGGGAGATGACAGATACGCAGTATTTT.

The J gene is TRBJ2-2, the V gene TRBV7-2; 9 nucleotides align to TRBD2. Germline values: CDR1 SGHTA, CDR2 FQGNSA. The CDR3 sequence is 16 residues long. V was clipped by 4 bases and J by 1 base; unmatched bases: 4. CDR3 in DNA: TGTGCCAGCAGCTATACTAGCGGGCTGAACACCGGGGAGCTGTTTTTT. Encoded protein: CASSYTSGLNTGELFF.

The chain combines TRBV7-9 with TRBJ2-2; no clear D. CDR3 length: 12 amino acids. The V gene's germline CDR1 is SEHNR and CDR2 FQNEAQ (reference sequence). Trimming shortened V by 5 bases and J by 9 bases, and 10 bases separated the two germline ends. CDR3 coding DNA: TGTGCCAGCAGCCCCTCAAAGTGGGAGCTGTTTTTT. Its translation is CASSPSKWELFF.

This clonotype came up many times. This chain uses TRBV7-6 with TRBJ2-2; D is unclear. The germline CDR1 and CDR2 sequences are SGHVS and FNYEAQ. Trimming shortened V by 0 bases and J by 7 bases, and 3 bases separated the two germline ends. CDR3 length: 12 amino acids. The CDR3 DNA reads as TGTGCCAGCAGCTTAGCCGTCGGGGAGCTGTTTTTT. The encoded protein is CASSLAVGELFF. Variable domain in full (rest from reference TRBV7-6 and TRBJ2-2): GAGVSQSPRYKVTKRGQDVALRCDPISGHVSLYWYRQALGQGPEFLTYFNYEAQQDKSGLPNDRFSAERPEGSISTLTIQRTEQRDSAMYRCASSLAVGELFFGEGSRLTVL.

Only a few counts were recorded for this clonotype. The chain combines TRBV2 with TRBJ2-7; unclear D gene. The CDR3 length is 12 residues. V lost 5 bases, J lost 6 bases, and 11 bases lay in between. CDR1 is SNHLY, CDR2 FYNNEI, per germline. The CDR3: CASSLDGLEQYF. The CDR3 DNA reads TGTGCCAGCAGTCTGGACGGGCTCGAGCAGTACTTC.

CDR3 amino acids: CASSLKSTSGNIQYF. The CDR3 nucleotides are TGTGCCAGCAGCTTAAAGAGTACTAGCGGAAACATTCAGTACTTC. The J gene is TRBJ2-4, the V gene TRBV7-2; 8 nucleotides line up with TRBD2. CDR1 is SGHTA, CDR2 FQGNSA, per germline. V lost 2 bases to trimming and J lost 6 bases; unmatched junction nucleotides: 6. CDR3 size: 15 residues.

The V call is TRBV11-1, the J call TRBJ2-2, with 8 bases matching TRBD2. The V gene's germline CDR1 is SGHAT and CDR2 FQDESV (reference sequence). V lost 4 bases and J lost 7; bases outside the gene matches: 17. CDR3 size: 18 residues. CDR3 in amino acids: CASSSKWREEEAGGELFF. The DNA of the CDR3 is TGTGCCAGCAGCTCTAAGTGGCGGGAGGAAGAGGCTGGCGGGGAGCTGTTTTTT.

The chain couples TRBV20-1 to TRBJ1-2, with 9 nucleotides matching TRBD1. CDR3 length: 15 amino acids. Germline V CDR1 and CDR2: DFQATT, SNEGSKA (reference sequence). The ends lost 3 bases at V and 10 bases at J; junction bases unmatched: 15. The CDR3 loop reads CSARLQGAVGTAYTF. Written as DNA, the CDR3 is TGCAGTGCTAGGCTACAGGGGGCGGTGGGAACCGCCTACACCTTC.

The table lists this clonotype with many counts. The chain joins TRBV10-3 to TRBJ2-7; no definite D call. The CDR3 has 12 amino acids. Germline-derived CDR1 and CDR2 are ENHRY and SYGVKD. V gave up 6 bases and J gave up 0 bases, with 6 bases separating them. The CDR3 here is CAISGSSYEQYF. The CDR3 nucleotides read TGTGCCATCAGCGGTAGCTCCTACGAGCAGTACTTC.

The rearrangement joins TRBV20-1 to TRBJ2-1; 12 bases align to TRBD2. Germline lookup yields CDR1 DFQATT and CDR2 SNEGSKA (reference sequence). The ends lost 5 bases at V and 5 bases at J; junction bases unmatched: 7. The CDR3 is 15 residues long. The CDR3 nucleotides read TGCAGTGCTCCTCTAGCGGGGGGGCACCACAATGAGCAGTTCTTC. Translating gives CSAPLAGGHHNEQFF.

This chain links TRBV12-3 or TRBV12-4 with TRBJ1-3; a weak D match, TRBD1 (5 bases). Trimming took off 3 bases at V and 3 bases at J, with 15 bases between the two ends. The CDR3 is 16 residues long. CDR3 amino acids: CASSLTQGEGGNTIYF. The CDR3 DNA reads as TGTGCCAGCAGTTTGACCCAAGGGGAAGGTGGAAACACCATATATTTT.

The J gene is TRBJ2-6, the V gene TRBV4-3; 7 nucleotides line up with TRBD1. J gave up 0 bases and V 4 bases, and 6 bases lay outside the gene matches. The CDR3 has 17 amino acids. Germline V CDR1 and CDR2: LGHNA, YSLEER. In DNA, the CDR3 is TGCGCCAGCAGCCGAGGGACAGCCTCCTCTGGGGCCAACGTCCTGACTTTC. This sequence encodes CASSRGTASSGANVLTF.

This clonotype was counted between two and nine times. The V gene is TRBV5-5, the J gene TRBJ2-5, with TRBD1 matching over 7 bases. The ends lost 4 bases at V and 4 bases at J; junction bases unmatched: 4. This CDR3 region has 13 residues. CDR1 and CDR2 from the germline V gene are SGHKS and YYEKEE (reference sequence). The DNA for the CDR3 is TGTGCCAGCAGCCCAACAGGGGTAGAGACCCAGTACTTC. Protein sequence: CASSPTGVETQYF.

In this sample, this clonotype turned up a few times. The chain carries TRBV29-1 and TRBJ2-2; possible D gene TRBD1, 5 bases. Germline CDR1 reads SQVTM; CDR2 reads ANQGSEA. V gave up 0 bases and J gave up 6 bases, with 20 bases separating them. This CDR3 comprises 17 residues. In DNA form, the CDR3 reads TGCAGCGTTGAAGATTTGGGGCGTCCCGGAGTTTCCGGGGAGCTGTTTTTT. This sequence encodes CSVEDLGRPGVSGELFF.

A few counts support this clonotype. This sequence joins TRBV9 and TRBJ2-1, with D perhaps TRBD1 or TRBD2 (6 bases each). Germline V gene sequence: CDR1 SGDLS, CDR2 YYNGEE. The CDR3 is made up of 16 amino acids. V gave up 3 bases and J gave up 5 bases, with 18 bases separating them. For the CDR3, the DNA is TGTGCCAGCAGCGCCTGGGGTGGGGGGCCCAACAATGAGCAGTTCTTC. Encoded protein: CASSAWGGGPNNEQFF. The whole variable domain, remainder taken from reference TRBV9 and TRBJ2-1, is DSGVTQTPKHLITATGQRVTLRCSPRSGDLSVYWYQQSLDQGLQFLIQYYNGEERAKGNILERFSAQQFPDLHSELNLSSLELGDSALYFCASSAWGGGPNNEQFFGPGTRLTVL.

In its sample, this clonotype was seen once. V gene TRBV12-3 or TRBV12-4 combines with J gene TRBJ1-4; 8 bases are a match to TRBD1. With V trimmed by 7 bases and J by 8 bases, 9 bases remained unmatched. CDR3 length: 14 amino acids. The CDR3 DNA follows: TGTGCCAGCACAAAACAGGGGGTAAAGGAAAAACTGTTTTTT. Protein product: CASTKQGVKEKLFF.

The rearrangement joins TRBV20-1 to TRBJ2-7; TRBD2 is a possible D gene (5 bases). This CDR3 is built from 13 residues. The germline CDR1 and CDR2 sequences are DFQATT and SNEGSKA (reference sequence). V was pared by 3 bases and J by 1 base, with 10 bases between. The CDR3 region has the DNA TGCAGTGCTAGTTCACGGGATTCCTACGAGCAGTACTTC. Translated: CSASSRDSYEQYF.